The TCR beta chain under discussion was sequenced for a study of T cell repertoires in cytomegalovirus infection. Study in general: Both CMV infection and a matching HLA type were indicated by public TCR beta signatures.

Details on this clonotype: Its antigen is currently unknown.

A single record per CDR3 protein comes from TCRdb applying MiXCR to the reads. The sample carries hundreds of thousands of distinct CDR3 sequences, less than 25% recorded once. General observations from the study: HLA-C-restricted CMV clonotypes gave the most frequent clonotype in two of eight donors. Cumulative frequency of public TCR beta families picked out carriers of CMV plus the relevant HLA.

The sample comprised CD8+ T cells from PBMCs. The sequence derives from a human donor in good health (CMV status not recorded). Some clones in this sample may be carry-over from other donors' samples.

The CDR3 region has the DNA TGTGCCAGCAGCGCCTTATTTACTAGCGGGGGCTACAATGAGCAGTTCTTC. Encoded protein: CASSALFTSGGYNEQFF. The V and J genes are TRBV5-4 and TRBJ2-1, with 11 bases fitting TRBD2. The CDR3 length is 17 residues. Germline CDR1 and CDR2: SGHNT and YYREEE (reference sequence). Trimming at V came to 4 bases and at J to 3 bases, leaving 9 bases not matched to a gene.